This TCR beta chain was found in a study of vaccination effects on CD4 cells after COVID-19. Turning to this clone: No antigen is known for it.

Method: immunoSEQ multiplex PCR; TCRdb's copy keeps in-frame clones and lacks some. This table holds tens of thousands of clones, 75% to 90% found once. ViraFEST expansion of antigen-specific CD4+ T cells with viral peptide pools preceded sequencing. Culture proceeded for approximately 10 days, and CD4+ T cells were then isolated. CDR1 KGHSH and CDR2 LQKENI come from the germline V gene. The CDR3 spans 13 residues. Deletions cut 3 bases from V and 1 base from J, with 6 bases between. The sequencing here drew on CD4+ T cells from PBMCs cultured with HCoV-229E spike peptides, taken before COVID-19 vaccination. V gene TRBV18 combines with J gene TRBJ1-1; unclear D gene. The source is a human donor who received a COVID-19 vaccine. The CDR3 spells CASSPTKNTEAFF. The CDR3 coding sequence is TGTGCCAGCTCACCCACAAAGAACACTGAAGCTTTCTTT.